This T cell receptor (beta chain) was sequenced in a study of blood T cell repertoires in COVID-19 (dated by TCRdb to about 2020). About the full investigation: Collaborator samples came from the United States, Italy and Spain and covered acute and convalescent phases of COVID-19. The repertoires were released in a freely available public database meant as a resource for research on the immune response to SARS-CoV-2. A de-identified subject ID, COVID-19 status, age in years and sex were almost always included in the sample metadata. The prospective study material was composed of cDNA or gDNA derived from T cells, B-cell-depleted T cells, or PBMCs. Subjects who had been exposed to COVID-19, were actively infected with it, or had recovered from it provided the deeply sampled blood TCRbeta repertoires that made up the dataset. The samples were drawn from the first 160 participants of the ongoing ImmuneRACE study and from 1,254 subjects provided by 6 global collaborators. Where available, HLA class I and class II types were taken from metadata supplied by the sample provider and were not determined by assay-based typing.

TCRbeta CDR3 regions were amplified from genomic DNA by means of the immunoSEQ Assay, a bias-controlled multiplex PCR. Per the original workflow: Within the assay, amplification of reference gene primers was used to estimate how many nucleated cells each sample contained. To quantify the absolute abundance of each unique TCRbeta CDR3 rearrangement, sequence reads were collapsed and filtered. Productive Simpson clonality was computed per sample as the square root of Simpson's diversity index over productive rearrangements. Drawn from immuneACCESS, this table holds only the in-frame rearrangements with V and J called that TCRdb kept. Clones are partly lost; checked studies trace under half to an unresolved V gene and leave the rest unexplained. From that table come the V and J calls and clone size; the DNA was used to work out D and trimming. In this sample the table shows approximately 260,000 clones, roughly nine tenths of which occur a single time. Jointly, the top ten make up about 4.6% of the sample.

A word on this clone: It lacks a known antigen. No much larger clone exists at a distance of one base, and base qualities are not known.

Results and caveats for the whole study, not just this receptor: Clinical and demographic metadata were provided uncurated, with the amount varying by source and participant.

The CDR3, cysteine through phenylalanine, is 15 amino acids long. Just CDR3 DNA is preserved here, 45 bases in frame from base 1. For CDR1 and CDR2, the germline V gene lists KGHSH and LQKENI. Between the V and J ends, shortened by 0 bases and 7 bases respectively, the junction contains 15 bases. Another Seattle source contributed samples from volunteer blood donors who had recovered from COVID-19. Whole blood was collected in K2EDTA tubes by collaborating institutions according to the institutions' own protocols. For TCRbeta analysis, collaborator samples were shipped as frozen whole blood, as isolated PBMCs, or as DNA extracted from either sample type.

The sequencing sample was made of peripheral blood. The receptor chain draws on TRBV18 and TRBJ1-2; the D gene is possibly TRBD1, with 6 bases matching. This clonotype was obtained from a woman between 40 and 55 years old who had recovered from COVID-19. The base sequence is TGTGCCAGCTCACCACCAACAGGGAGCAGATCTGGCTACACCTTC. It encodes CASSPPTGSRSGYTF.